This T cell receptor beta chain was captured in a study of blood T cell repertoires in COVID-19. Only a few counts were recorded for this clone. Data came from immunoSEQ multiplex PCR; TCRdb stores just in-frame clones and leaves some out. Among around 190,000 clones listed, roughly 82% were seen once. Sequenced material: peripheral blood. The TCR originated in a human donor in a cohort sampled during active COVID-19.

The CDR3 sequence is CASRPGLETGELFF. The CDR3 DNA reads TGTGCCAGCAGACCGGGACTAGAAACCGGGGAGCTGTTTTTT. The chain has TRBV5-8 and TRBJ2-2; 8 nucleotides align to TRBD2. Germline V lookup: CDR1 SGHTS, CDR2 YDEGEE. Unmatched junction bases numbered 5, after V lost 5 bases and J lost 5 bases. The CDR3 totals 14 residues.